What follows are 24 T cell receptor beta chains derived from one specimen sequenced in a study of blood T cells in healthy people across ages. Primers used in a second PCR of roughly 6 to 11 cycles were a sample-barcoded 5' primer and a J-beta primer mix. One entry per CDR3 protein results from TCRdb running MiXCR on the 5' RACE reads. The data contain 790,000 or so distinct CDR3 sequences, roughly three fifths of them seen just once; the ten biggest clones take up around 25%. Sequenced sample: blood. These receptors were taken from a man aged 35 to 55 in good health.

The J gene is TRBJ2-3, the V gene TRBV7-9, with 12 bases fitting TRBD2. The CDR3 extends over 15 amino acids. Germline V gene lookup returns CDR1 SEHNR and CDR2 FQNEAQ (reference sequence). Trimming at V came to 4 bases and at J to 7 bases, leaving 6 bases not matched to a gene. The CDR3 DNA follows: TGTGCCAGCAGCTCTCTAGCGGGGGGGCCCAATACGCAGTATTTT. Translation gives CASSSLAGGPNTQYF.

CDR3 nucleotides: TGTGCCAGCAGCCAGGCAAGGACAGGCCCCTTCGCGTACATTCAGTACTTC. Encoded protein: CASSQARTGPFAYIQYF. This sequence joins TRBV14 and TRBJ2-7; 7 nucleotides align to TRBD1. TRBJ2-4 explains the end of the DNA better; the J call may be wrong. Germline V gene data show CDR1 as SGHDN and CDR2 as FVKESK. The CDR3 is made up of 17 amino acids.

A single count supports this clonotype. This chain connects TRBV10-2 to TRBJ2-1; D is unresolved. Germline V CDR1 and CDR2: WSHSY, SAAADI. CDR3 length: 15 residues. The V end was cut by 3 bases, the J end by 8 bases, with 17 bases between. As DNA, the CDR3 is TGCGCCAGCAGTGAAAACGGGCCCCTGGTGGATGAGCAGTTCTTC. Translation: CASSENGPLVDEQFF.

This chain links TRBV9 with TRBJ2-1; D perhaps matches TRBD2 (7 bases). V was clipped by 4 bases and J by 3 bases, with 14 bases between them. This CDR3 is 15 amino acids long. Germline V gene sequence: CDR1 SGDLS, CDR2 YYNGEE. The CDR3 protein is CASSKEGGDYNEQFF. CDR3 bases: TGTGCCAGCAGCAAAGAGGGGGGGGACTACAATGAGCAGTTCTTC.

The chain links TRBV12-3 or TRBV12-4 to TRBJ2-7; D might be TRBD1 (6 bases). The V end lost 10 bases, the J end lost 3 bases, and 19 bases lay between the germline ends. The CDR3 length is 14 residues. CDR3 coding DNA: TGTGCCATACTCAAGGGACACTCAATCTACGAGCAGTACTTC. This encodes CAILKGHSIYEQYF.

This clonotype has a single count. J is TRBJ2-1 and V is TRBV12-3 or TRBV12-4; 8 nucleotides line up with TRBD2. This CDR3 comprises 13 residues. Trimming took 5 bases from V and 9 from J; bases not matched to a gene: 6. The CDR3: CASSRAGAGEQFF. As DNA, the CDR3 is TGTGCCAGCAGTAGAGCGGGGGCCGGTGAGCAGTTCTTC.

This clonotype was counted between two and nine times. The chain has TRBV28 and TRBJ2-5; 11 positions match TRBD1. J gave up 2 bases and V 4 bases, and 3 bases lay outside the gene matches. This CDR3 comprises 15 residues. The germline CDR1 and CDR2 sequences are MDHEN and SYDVKM. CDR3 in amino acids: CASSSWDRGQETQYF. The DNA for the CDR3 is TGTGCCAGCAGTTCCTGGGACAGGGGGCAAGAGACCCAGTACTTC. Filled out from reference TRBV28 and TRBJ2-5, the complete variable domain reads DVKVTQSSRYLVKRTGEKVFLECVQDMDHENMFWYRQDPGLGLRLIYFSYDVKMKEKGDIPEGYSVSREKKERFSLILESASTNQTSMYLCASSSWDRGQETQYFGPGTRLLVL.

This clonotype has only a few counts. The chain has TRBV6-2 or TRBV6-3 and TRBJ2-7; D might be TRBD1 or TRBD2, each matching 5 bases. Looked up from germline, CDR1 is MNHEY and CDR2 is SVGEGT. This CDR3 is 17 amino acids long. Deletions cut 6 bases from V and 0 bases from J, with 21 bases between. The CDR3 region is CASSKQPGTRSSYEQYF. CDR3 DNA: TGTGCCAGCAGCAAACAACCCGGGACGCGGAGCTCCTACGAGCAGTACTTC.

A few counts support this clonotype. This chain links TRBV18 with TRBJ2-7; possibly TRBD2 for D (6 bases). The CDR3 length is 14 residues. Trimming took off 6 bases at V and 4 bases at J, with 16 bases between the two ends. From germline, CDR1 is KGHSH and CDR2 LQKENI. The CDR3 here is CASSPGTEPYEQYF. CDR3 DNA sequence: TGTGCCAGCTCGCCCGGGACTGAACCTTACGAGCAGTACTTC.

The chain couples TRBV10-3 to TRBJ1-2; 9 nucleotides match TRBD1. CDR3 size: 14 residues. Germline assignment: CDR1 ENHRY and CDR2 SYGVKD. The V gene end was trimmed by 9 bases and the J gene end by 4 bases; junction bases not matched to a gene: 9. In DNA, the CDR3 is TGTGCCATTTCAGACAGGGGGGGAGGCTATGGCTACACCTTC. Translated, it gives CAISDRGGGYGYTF.

J is TRBJ2-4 and V is TRBV2, with D possibly TRBD2 on 5 matching bases. The CDR3 is made up of 14 amino acids. Trimming shortened V by 6 bases and J by 0 bases, and 9 bases separated the two germline ends. Germline CDR1 and CDR2: SNHLY and FYNNEI. The CDR3 DNA follows: TGTGCCAGCAGCGGGGAATTAGCCAAAAACATTCAGTACTTC. Translation: CASSGELAKNIQYF.

The gene calls are TRBV9 and TRBJ2-5; a possible D gene is TRBD2 (7 bases). The ends were cut back, 3 bases at V and 1 base at J, with 19 bases in the middle. CDR3 length: 17 residues. Per the germline V gene, CDR1 is SGDLS and CDR2 is YYNGEE. The CDR3 region has the DNA TGTGCCAGCAGCGAGGGGTCTCGCGGGGGCTTCCAAGAGACCCAGTACTTC. This encodes CASSEGSRGGFQETQYF. The entire variable domain, with the rest obtained from reference TRBV9 and TRBJ2-5, is as follows: DSGVTQTPKHLITATGQRVTLRCSPRSGDLSVYWYQQSLDQGLQFLIQYYNGEERAKGNILERFSAQQFPDLHSELNLSSLELGDSALYFCASSEGSRGGFQETQYFGPGTRLLVL.

The chain has TRBV7-7 and TRBJ1-4, with TRBD1 as a possible D gene (5 bases). The CDR3 has 13 amino acids. Germline V gene data show CDR1 as SSHAT and CDR2 as FNYEAQ (reference sequence). CDR3: CATGAGTGEKLFF. The CDR3 nucleotides read TGTGCTACTGGAGCCGGGACGGGCGAAAAACTGTTTTTT.

This clonotype was observed a few times. The chain joins TRBV4-2 to TRBJ1-2, with 8 bases that match TRBD1. J lost 6 bases, V lost 6 bases, and 3 bases had no gene match. The germline V gene encodes CDR1 LGHNA and CDR2 YNFKEQ. This CDR3 is 12 amino acids long. CDR3 sequence: CASSQQGDGYTF. The CDR3 bases are TGTGCCAGCAGTCAACAGGGGGATGGCTACACCTTC.

The chain has TRBV21-1 and TRBJ1-2. TRBV21-1 is noted as a pseudogene. The CDR3 is 11 amino acids. This CDR3 reads CASSKVGGYTF. The CDR3 DNA reads TGTGCCAGCAGCAAAGTTGGGGGCTACACCTTC.

The CDR3 protein is CASSYPYRGSVYTQYF. Written as DNA, the CDR3 is TGTGCCAGCAGTTACCCATATAGGGGTTCTGTATATACGCAGTATTTT. V usage is TRBV6-2 or TRBV6-3 and J usage is TRBJ2-3; weak D call: TRBD1 (5 bases). Germline CDR1 reads MNHEY; CDR2 reads SVGEGT. V was pared by 2 bases and J by 7 bases, with 19 bases between. This CDR3 has 16 amino acids.

This rearrangement joins TRBV12-3 or TRBV12-4 to TRBJ2-1; the match to TRBD2 covers 14 bases. This CDR3 comprises 17 residues. V trimming: 6 bases; J trimming: 0 bases; junction bases outside the gene matches: 4. The CDR3 DNA is TGTGCCAGCAGACAGGGACTAGCGGGGGACTCCTACAATGAGCAGTTCTTC. It yields the protein CASRQGLAGDSYNEQFF.

CDR3 sequence: CASSFRDRNKSQYF. CDR3 DNA: TGTGCCAGCAGTTTCCGGGACAGGAACAAATCCCAGTACTTC. The chain joins TRBV28 to TRBJ2-7; TRBD1 agrees at 8 bases. V shed 3 bases and J 10 bases; nucleotides not matched to a gene: 11. The CDR3 loop spans 14 amino acids. The germline V gene encodes CDR1 MDHEN and CDR2 SYDVKM.

This clonotype was seen only once. The chain uses TRBV7-3 and TRBJ2-2, with TRBD1 identical over 8 bases. From germline, CDR1 is SGHTA and CDR2 FQGTGA. The CDR3 consists of 21 residues. Trimming took 5 bases from V and 3 from J; bases not matched to a gene: 23. Here the CDR3 DNA reads TGTGCCAGCAGCCCCCTGGACGCAAAATGGGACAGGAGGATACACACCGGGGAGCTGTTTTTT. This translates into CASSPLDAKWDRRIHTGELFF.

In this sample, this clonotype turned up once. The chain uses TRBV5-1 and TRBJ2-7; D unclear. The germline V gene encodes CDR1 SGHRS and CDR2 YFSETQ. V lost 0 bases and J lost 0, with 16 bases in between. The CDR3 length is 17 residues. Here the CDR3 DNA reads TGCGCCAGCAGCTTGGATGCTTGGTCGAGTATCTCCTACGAGCAGTACTTC. The encoded protein is CASSLDAWSSISYEQYF. Supplemented by reference TRBV5-1 and TRBJ2-7, the full variable domain reads KAGVTQTPRYLIKTRGQQVTLSCSPISGHRSVSWYQQTPGQGLQFLFEYFSETQRNKGNFPGRFSGRQFSNSRSEMNVSTLELGDSALYLCASSLDAWSSISYEQYFGPGTRLTVT.

The rearrangement joins TRBV7-9 to TRBJ1-2; perhaps TRBD1 as D (6 bases). This CDR3 is built from 15 residues. Trimming cost V 5 bases and J 4 bases, with 17 bases left between them. Germline CDR1 SEHNR, CDR2 FQNEAQ (reference sequence). CDR3 loop: CASSSGTTGGYGYTF. CDR3 sequence (DNA): TGTGCCAGCAGCAGTGGGACAACCGGGGGCTATGGCTACACCTTC.

V is TRBV6-5 and J is TRBJ1-4, with D perhaps TRBD1 (6 bases). V lost 6 bases to trimming and J lost 8 bases, with 16 bases between them. The CDR3 consists of 14 residues. Germline-derived CDR1 and CDR2 are MNHEY and SVGAGI. CDR3 nucleotides: TGTGCCAGCAGGACACAGGGAAAATCGGAAAAACTGTTTTTT. Its translation is CASRTQGKSEKLFF.

The J gene is TRBJ2-1, the V gene TRBV9, with 8 bases that match TRBD1. The CDR3 length is 15 residues. Germline V gene sequence: CDR1 SGDLS, CDR2 YYNGEE. V was clipped by 0 bases and J by 5 bases; unmatched bases: 4. DNA for the CDR3: TGTGCCAGCAGCGTAGTCAGGGGGCTAGACAATGAGCAGTTCTTC. Translated: CASSVVRGLDNEQFF.

The rearrangement links TRBV6-1 to TRBJ1-2, with D uncertain. Looked up from germline, CDR1 is MNHNS and CDR2 is SASEGT. Deletions cut 2 bases from V and 2 bases from J, with 6 bases between. The CDR3 is 13 residues long. The CDR3 loop reads CASSESLNYGYTF. CDR3 bases: TGTGCCAGCAGTGAATCCTTGAACTATGGCTACACCTTC.